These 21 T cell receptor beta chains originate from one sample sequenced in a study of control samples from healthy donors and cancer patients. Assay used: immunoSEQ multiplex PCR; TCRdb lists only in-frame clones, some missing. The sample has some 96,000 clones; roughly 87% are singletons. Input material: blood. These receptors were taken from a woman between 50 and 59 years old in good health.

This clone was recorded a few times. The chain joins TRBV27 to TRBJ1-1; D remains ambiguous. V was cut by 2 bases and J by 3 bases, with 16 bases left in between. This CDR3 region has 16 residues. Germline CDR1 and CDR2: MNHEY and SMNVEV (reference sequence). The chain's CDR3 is CASSLRRFGADTEAFF. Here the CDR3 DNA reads TGTGCCAGCAGTTTAAGAAGGTTTGGAGCAGACACTGAAGCTTTCTTT.

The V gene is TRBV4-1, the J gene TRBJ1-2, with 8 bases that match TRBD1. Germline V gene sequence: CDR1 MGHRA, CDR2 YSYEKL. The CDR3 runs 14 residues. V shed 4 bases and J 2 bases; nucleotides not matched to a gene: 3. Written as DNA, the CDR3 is TGCGCCAGCAGCCCAGGGGGCGACAACTATGGCTACACCTTC. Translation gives CASSPGGDNYGYTF.

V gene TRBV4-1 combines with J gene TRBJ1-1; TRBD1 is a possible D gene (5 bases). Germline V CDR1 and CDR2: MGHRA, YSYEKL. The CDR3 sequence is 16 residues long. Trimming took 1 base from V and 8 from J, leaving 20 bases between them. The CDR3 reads CASSQGFLDKRLEAFF. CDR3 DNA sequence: TGCGCCAGCAGCCAAGGGTTCTTGGACAAACGTCTAGAAGCTTTCTTT.

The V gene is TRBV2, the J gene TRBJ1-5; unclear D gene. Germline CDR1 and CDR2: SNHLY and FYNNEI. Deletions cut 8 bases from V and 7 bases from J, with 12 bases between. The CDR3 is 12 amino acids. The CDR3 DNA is TGTGCCAGCCACTCCGACGGGCAGCCCCAGCATTTT. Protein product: CASHSDGQPQHF.

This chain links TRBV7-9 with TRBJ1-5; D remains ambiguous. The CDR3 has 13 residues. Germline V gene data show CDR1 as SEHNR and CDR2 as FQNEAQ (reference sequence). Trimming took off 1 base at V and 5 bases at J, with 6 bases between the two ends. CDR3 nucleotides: TGTGCCAGCAGCTTAGACCAAGATCAGCCCCAGCATTTT. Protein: CASSLDQDQPQHF.

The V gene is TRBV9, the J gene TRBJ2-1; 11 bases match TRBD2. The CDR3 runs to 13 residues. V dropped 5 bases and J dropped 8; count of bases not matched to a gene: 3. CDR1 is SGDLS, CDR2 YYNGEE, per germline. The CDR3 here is CASRTSGKDEQFF. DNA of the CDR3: TGTGCCAGCAGGACTAGCGGGAAGGATGAGCAGTTCTTC.

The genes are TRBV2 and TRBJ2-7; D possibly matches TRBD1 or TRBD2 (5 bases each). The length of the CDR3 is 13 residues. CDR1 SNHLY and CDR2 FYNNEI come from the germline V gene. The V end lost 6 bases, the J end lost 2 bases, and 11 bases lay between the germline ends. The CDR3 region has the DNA TGTGCCAGCAGGGTGGGGACCACCTACGAGCAGTACTTC. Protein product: CASRVGTTYEQYF. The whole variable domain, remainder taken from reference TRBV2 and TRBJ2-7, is EPEVTQTPSHQVTQMGQEVILRCVPISNHLYFYWYRQILGQKVEFLVSFYNNEISEKSEIFDDQFSVERPDGSNFTLKIRSTKLEDSAMYFCASRVGTTYEQYFGPGTRLTVT.

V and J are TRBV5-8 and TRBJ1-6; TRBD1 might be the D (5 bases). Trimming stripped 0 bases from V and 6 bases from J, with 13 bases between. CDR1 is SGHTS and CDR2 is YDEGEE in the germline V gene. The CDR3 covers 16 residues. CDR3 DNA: TGTGCCAGCAGCTTGGATCAGGGATTAAGTAATTCACCCCTCCACTTT. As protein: CASSLDQGLSNSPLHF.

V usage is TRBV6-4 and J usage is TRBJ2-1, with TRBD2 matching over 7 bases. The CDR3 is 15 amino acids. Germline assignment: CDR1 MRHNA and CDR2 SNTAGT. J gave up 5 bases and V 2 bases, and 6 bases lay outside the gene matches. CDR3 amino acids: CASSDITSANNEQFF. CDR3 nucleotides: TGTGCCAGCAGTGACATTACTAGCGCGAACAATGAGCAGTTCTTC.

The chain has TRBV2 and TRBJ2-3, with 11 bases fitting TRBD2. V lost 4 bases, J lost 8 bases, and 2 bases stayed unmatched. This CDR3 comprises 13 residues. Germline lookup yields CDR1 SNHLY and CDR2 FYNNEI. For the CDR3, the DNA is TGTGCCAGCAGTGGGCTAGCGGGGGGTACGCAGTATTTT. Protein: CASSGLAGGTQYF.

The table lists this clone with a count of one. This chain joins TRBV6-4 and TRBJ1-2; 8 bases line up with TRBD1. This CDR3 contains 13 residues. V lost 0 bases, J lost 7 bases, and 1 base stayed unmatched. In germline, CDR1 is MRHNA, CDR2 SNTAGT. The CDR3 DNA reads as TGTGCCAGCAGTGACTCGACAGGGGCTGGCTACACCTTC. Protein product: CASSDSTGAGYTF.

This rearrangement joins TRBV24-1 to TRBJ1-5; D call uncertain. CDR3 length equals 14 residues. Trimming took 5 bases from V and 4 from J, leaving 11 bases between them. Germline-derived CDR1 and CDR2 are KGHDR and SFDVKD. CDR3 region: CATSGGRPNQPQHF. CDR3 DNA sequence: TGTGCCACCAGTGGTGGCAGACCAAATCAGCCCCAGCATTTT.

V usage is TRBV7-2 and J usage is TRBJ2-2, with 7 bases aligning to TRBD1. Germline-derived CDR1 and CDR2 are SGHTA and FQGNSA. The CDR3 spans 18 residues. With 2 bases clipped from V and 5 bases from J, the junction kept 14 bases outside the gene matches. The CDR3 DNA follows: TGTGCCAGCAGCTTATCGAAGGGGGCGCATTATATAACCGGGGAGCTGTTTTTT. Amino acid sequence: CASSLSKGAHYITGELFF.

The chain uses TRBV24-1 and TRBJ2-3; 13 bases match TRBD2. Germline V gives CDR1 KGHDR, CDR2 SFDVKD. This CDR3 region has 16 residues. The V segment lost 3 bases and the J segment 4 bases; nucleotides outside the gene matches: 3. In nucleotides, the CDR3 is TGTGCCACCAGTGATCGGACTAGCGGGAGTCCAGATACGCAGTATTTT. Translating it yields CATSDRTSGSPDTQYF.

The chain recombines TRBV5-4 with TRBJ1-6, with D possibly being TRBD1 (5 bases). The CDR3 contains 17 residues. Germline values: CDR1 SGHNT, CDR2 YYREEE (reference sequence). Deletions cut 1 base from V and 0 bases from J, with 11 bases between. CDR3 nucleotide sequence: TGTGCCAGCAGCTTGTCGGCAGGGAGCTCCTATAATTCACCCCTCCACTTT. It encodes CASSLSAGSSYNSPLHF.

The CDR3 nucleotides are TGTGCCAGCAGTTATGGCAGTTACCACAATGAGCAGTTCTTC. This translates into CASSYGSYHNEQFF. V gene TRBV27 combines with J gene TRBJ2-1; D not certain. The V gene's germline CDR1 is MNHEY and CDR2 SMNVEV (reference sequence). Trimming took 4 bases from V and 5 from J, leaving 12 bases between them. The CDR3 runs 14 residues.

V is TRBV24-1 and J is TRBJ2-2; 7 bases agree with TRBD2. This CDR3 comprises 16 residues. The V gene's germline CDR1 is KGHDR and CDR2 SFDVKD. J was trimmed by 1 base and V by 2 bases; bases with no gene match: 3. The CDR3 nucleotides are TGTGCCACCAGTGATTGGGCTAGCGGGAACACCGGGGAGCTGTTTTTT. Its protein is CATSDWASGNTGELFF.

The CDR3 DNA reads TGTGCCAGCAGCTCGGGGGGCGCGCGTACCTACGAGCAGTACGTC. Amino acid sequence: CASSSGGARTYEQYV. The V and J genes are TRBV7-2 and TRBJ2-7, with a possible D match to TRBD2 (7 bases). The CDR3 contains 15 residues. Trimming stripped 4 bases from V and 2 bases from J, with 15 bases between. The germline gives CDR1 SGHTA, CDR2 FQGNSA.

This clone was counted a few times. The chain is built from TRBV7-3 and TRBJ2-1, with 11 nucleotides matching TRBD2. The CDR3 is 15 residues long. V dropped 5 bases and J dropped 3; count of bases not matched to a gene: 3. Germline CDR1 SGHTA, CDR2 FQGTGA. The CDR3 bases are TGTGCCAGCAGCCAGGGACTAGCGGTCTACAATGAGCAGTTCTTC. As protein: CASSQGLAVYNEQFF.

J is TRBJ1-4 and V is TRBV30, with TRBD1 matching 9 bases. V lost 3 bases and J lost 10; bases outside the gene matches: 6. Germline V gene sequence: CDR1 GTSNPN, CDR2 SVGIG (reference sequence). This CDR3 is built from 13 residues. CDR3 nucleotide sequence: TGTGCCTGGAGGACAGGGGGGTCCGGAAAACTGTTTTTT. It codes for CAWRTGGSGKLFF.

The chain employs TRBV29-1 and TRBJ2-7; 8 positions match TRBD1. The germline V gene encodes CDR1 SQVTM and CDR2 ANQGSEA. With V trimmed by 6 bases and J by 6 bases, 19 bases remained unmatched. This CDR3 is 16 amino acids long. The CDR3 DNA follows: TGCAGCGTCGAGGTGGGACAGGAGGAGAGGCCCTTCGAGCAGTACGTC. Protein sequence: CSVEVGQEERPFEQYV.